A selection of T cell receptor beta chains follows, all from one sample in a study of cytomegalovirus exposure and HLA in healthy donors. The data were produced by immunoSEQ multiplex PCR, yet TCRdb's version contains in-frame clones alone and is incomplete. The table has 150,000 to 200,000 clones, 80% to 85% seen once. The sequenced sample was PBMCs. These receptors all come from a woman aged 18 to 35 in good health and CMV-seropositive. CDR3s include the opening cysteine and the closing phenylalanine or tryptophan. The D gene is left open where the match is weak. A clone size is listed for some rows: how often the clone was seen (once, few, many), or a class if it is expanded.

d_call: NA; v_call: TRBV7-2; clone_size: NA; j_call: TRBJ1-3; cdr3_aa: CASSSPKEGNTIYF; cdr3_nt: TGTGCCAGCAGCTCCCCGAAGGAGGGAAACACCATATATTTT
d_call: TRBD1; v_call: TRBV30; clone_size: few; j_call: TRBJ1-5; cdr3_aa: CAWSRDRDQPQHF; cdr3_nt: TGTGCCTGGTCCCGGGACAGGGATCAGCCCCAGCATTTT
d_call: NA; v_call: TRBV7-7; clone_size: NA; j_call: TRBJ2-7; cdr3_aa: CASSLGEEDEQYF; cdr3_nt: TGTGCCAGCAGCTTAGGGGAGGAAGACGAGCAGTACTTC
d_call: NA; v_call: TRBV6-1; clone_size: NA; j_call: TRBJ1-5; cdr3_aa: CASRGGVNQPQHF; cdr3_nt: TGTGCCAGCAGGGGCGGGGTCAATCAGCCCCAGCATTTT
d_call: NA; v_call: TRBV6-5; clone_size: NA; j_call: TRBJ2-2; cdr3_aa: CASSYGAENTGELFF; cdr3_nt: TGTGCCAGCAGTTACGGAGCAGAAAACACCGGGGAGCTGTTTTTT
d_call: NA; v_call: TRBV2; clone_size: NA; j_call: TRBJ1-2; cdr3_aa: CASRGEPYGYTF; cdr3_nt: TGTGCCAGCCGAGGAGAACCCTATGGCTACACCTTC
d_call: NA; v_call: TRBV7-2; clone_size: few; j_call: TRBJ2-1; cdr3_aa: CASSLAGGPYNEQFF; cdr3_nt: TGTGCCAGCAGCTTAGCGGGGGGGCCTTACAATGAGCAGTTCTTC
d_call: NA; v_call: TRBV5-1; clone_size: NA; j_call: TRBJ1-3; cdr3_aa: CASSWASGNTIYF; cdr3_nt: TGCGCCAGCAGCTGGGCCTCTGGAAACACCATATATTTT
d_call: NA; v_call: TRBV5-1; clone_size: few; j_call: TRBJ1-1; cdr3_aa: CASSSSGTEAFF; cdr3_nt: TGCGCCAGCAGCTCCTCGGGCACTGAAGCTTTCTTT
d_call: TRBD1; v_call: TRBV5-5; clone_size: NA; j_call: TRBJ1-1; cdr3_aa: CASSYGQATTMNTEAFF; cdr3_nt: TGTGCCAGCAGCTACGGACAGGCGACTACTATGAACACTGAAGCTTTCTTT
d_call: TRBD1; v_call: TRBV5-1; clone_size: NA; j_call: TRBJ2-7; cdr3_aa: CASSLALPGQGPPKQYF; cdr3_nt: TGCGCCAGCAGCTTGGCTCTGCCGGGACAGGGACCGCCGAAGCAGTACTTC
d_call: TRBD1; v_call: TRBV25-1; clone_size: NA; j_call: TRBJ2-5; cdr3_aa: CAAGRGQGETQYF; cdr3_nt: TGTGCCGCAGGAAGGGGGCAGGGGGAGACCCAGTACTTC
d_call: TRBD2; v_call: TRBV5-4; clone_size: NA; j_call: TRBJ2-1; cdr3_aa: CASSSELAGPYNEQFF; cdr3_nt: TGTGCCAGCAGCTCCGAACTAGCGGGGCCCTACAATGAGCAGTTCTTC
d_call: TRBD1; v_call: TRBV2; clone_size: once; j_call: TRBJ1-1; cdr3_aa: CARGTGENTEAFF; cdr3_nt: TGTGCCAGAGGGACAGGGGAGAACACTGAAGCTTTCTTT
d_call: NA; v_call: TRBV18; clone_size: NA; j_call: TRBJ1-4; cdr3_aa: CASSPQIIGANEKLFF; cdr3_nt: TGTGCCAGCTCACCGCAAATAATCGGAGCTAATGAAAAACTGTTTTTT
d_call: TRBD1; v_call: TRBV29-1; clone_size: NA; j_call: TRBJ1-2; cdr3_aa: CSVEGDRETYGYTF; cdr3_nt: TGCAGCGTTGAAGGGGACAGGGAAACGTATGGCTACACCTTC
d_call: TRBD1; v_call: TRBV6-5; clone_size: NA; j_call: TRBJ2-5; cdr3_aa: CASSYDQGASETQYF; cdr3_nt: TGTGCCAGCAGTTACGATCAGGGGGCATCGGAGACCCAGTACTTC
d_call: TRBD2; v_call: TRBV27; clone_size: NA; j_call: TRBJ2-3; cdr3_aa: CASRSLAGGSKDTQYF; cdr3_nt: TGTGCCAGCAGATCTCTAGCGGGGGGGTCAAAGGATACGCAGTATTTT